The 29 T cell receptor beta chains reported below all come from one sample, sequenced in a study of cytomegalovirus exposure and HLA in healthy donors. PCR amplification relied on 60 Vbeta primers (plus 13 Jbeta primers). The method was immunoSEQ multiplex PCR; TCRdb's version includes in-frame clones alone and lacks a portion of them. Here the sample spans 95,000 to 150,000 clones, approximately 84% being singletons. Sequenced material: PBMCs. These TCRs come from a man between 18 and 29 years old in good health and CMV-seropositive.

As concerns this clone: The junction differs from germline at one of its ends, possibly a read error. This CDR3 is CASSIDSYQPQHF. CDR3 coding DNA: TGTGCCAGTAGTATAGATAGCTATCAGCCCCAGCATTTT. The chain recombines TRBV19 with TRBJ1-5; the D is unclear. The CDR3 sequence is 13 residues long. Germline V gene lookup returns CDR1 LNHDA and CDR2 SQIVND (reference sequence).

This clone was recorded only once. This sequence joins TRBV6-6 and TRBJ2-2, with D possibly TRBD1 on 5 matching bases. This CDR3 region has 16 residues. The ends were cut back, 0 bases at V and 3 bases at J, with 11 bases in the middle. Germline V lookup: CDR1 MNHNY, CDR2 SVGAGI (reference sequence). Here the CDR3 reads CASSYSAKGDTGELFF. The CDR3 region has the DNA TGTGCCAGCAGTTACTCCGCTAAAGGGGACACCGGGGAGCTGTTTTTT.

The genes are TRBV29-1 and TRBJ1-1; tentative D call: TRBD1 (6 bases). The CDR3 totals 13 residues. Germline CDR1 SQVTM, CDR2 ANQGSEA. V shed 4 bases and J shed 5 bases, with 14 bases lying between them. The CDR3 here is CSVVYGGMTEAFF. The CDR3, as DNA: TGCAGCGTTGTTTATGGGGGCATGACTGAAGCTTTCTTT.

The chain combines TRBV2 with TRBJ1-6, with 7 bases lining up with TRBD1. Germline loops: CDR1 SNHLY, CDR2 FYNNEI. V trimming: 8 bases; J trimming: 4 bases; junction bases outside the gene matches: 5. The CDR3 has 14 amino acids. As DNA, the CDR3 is TGTGCCAGCGATAGACAGGGATATAATTCACCCCTCCACTTT. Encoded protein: CASDRQGYNSPLHF.

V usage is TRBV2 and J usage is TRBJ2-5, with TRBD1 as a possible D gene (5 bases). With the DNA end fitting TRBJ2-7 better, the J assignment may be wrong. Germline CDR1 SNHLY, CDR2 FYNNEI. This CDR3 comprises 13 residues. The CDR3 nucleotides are TGTGCCAGCAGTGAGGGGCCTACGGGCGAGCAGTACTTC. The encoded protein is CASSEGPTGEQYF.

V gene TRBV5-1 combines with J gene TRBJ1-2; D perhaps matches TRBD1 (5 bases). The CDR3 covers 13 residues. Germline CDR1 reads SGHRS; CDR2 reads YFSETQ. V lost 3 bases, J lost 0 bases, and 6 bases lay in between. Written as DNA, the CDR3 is TGCGCCAGCAGCTCGACAGCTAACTATGGCTACACCTTC. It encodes CASSSTANYGYTF.

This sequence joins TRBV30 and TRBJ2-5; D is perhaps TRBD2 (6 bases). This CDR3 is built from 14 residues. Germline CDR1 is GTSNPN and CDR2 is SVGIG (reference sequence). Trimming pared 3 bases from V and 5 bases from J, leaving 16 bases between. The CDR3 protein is CAWSLNAGSETQYF. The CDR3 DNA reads TGTGCCTGGAGCCTCAATGCGGGGTCGGAGACCCAGTACTTC.

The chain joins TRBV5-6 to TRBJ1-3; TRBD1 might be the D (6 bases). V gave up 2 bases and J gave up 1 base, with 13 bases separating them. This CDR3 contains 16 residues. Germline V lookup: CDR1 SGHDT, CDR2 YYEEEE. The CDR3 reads CASSFGRGRSGNTIYF. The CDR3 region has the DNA TGTGCCAGCAGCTTCGGCAGGGGACGATCTGGAAACACCATATATTTT.

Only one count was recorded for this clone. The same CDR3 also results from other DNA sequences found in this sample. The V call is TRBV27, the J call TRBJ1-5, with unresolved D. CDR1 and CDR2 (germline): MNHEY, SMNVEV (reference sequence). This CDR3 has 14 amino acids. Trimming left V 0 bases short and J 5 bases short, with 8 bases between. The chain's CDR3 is CASSLSLGDQPQHF. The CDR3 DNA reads TGTGCCAGCAGTTTATCGCTCGGGGATCAGCCCCAGCATTTT.

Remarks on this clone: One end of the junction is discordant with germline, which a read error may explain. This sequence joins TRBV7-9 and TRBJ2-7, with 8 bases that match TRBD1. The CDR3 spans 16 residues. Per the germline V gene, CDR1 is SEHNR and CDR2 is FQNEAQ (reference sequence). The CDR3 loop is CSSSSDRVNPFYEQYF. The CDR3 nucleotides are TGTTCCAGCAGCTCGGACAGGGTAAATCCCTTTTACGAGCAGTACTTC.

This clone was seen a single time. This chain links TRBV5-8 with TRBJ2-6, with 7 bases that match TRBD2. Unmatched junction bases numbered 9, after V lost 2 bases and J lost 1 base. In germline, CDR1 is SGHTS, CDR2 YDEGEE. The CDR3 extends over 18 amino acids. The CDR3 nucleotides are TGTGCCAGCAGCTTCGAGCGGGGCTTGGGGTCTGGGGCCAACGTCCTGACTTTC. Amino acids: CASSFERGLGSGANVLTF. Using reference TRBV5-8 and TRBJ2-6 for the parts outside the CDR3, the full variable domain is EAGVTQSPTHLIKTRGQQATLRCSPISGHTSVYWYQQALGLGLQFLLWYDEGEERNRGNFPPRFSGRQFPNYSSELNVNALELEDSALYLCASSFERGLGSGANVLTFGAGSRLTVL.

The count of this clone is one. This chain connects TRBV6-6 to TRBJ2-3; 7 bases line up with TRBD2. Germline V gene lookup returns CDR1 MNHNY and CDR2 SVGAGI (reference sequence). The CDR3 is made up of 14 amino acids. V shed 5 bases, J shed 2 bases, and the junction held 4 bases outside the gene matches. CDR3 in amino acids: CASSKAGPTDTQYF. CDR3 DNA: TGTGCCAGCAGTAAAGCGGGGCCCACAGATACGCAGTATTTT.

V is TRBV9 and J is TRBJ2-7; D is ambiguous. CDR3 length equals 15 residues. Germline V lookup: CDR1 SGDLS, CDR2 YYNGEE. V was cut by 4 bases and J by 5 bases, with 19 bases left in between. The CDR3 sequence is CASSPDIRNANEQYF. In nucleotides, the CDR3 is TGTGCCAGCAGCCCAGACATTCGTAATGCCAACGAGCAGTACTTC.

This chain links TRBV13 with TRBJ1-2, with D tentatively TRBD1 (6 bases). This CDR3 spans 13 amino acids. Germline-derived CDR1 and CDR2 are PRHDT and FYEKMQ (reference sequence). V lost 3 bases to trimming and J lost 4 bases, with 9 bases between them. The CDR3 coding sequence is TGTGCCAGCAGCTTCGAAGGGGGCTATGGCTACACCTTC. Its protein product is CASSFEGGYGYTF.

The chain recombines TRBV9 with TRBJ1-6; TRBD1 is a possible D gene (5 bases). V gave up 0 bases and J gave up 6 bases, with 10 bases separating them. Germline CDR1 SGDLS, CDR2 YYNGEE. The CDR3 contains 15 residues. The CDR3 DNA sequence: TGTGCCAGCAGCGTAGGGGGCCGGAGTAATTCACCCCTCCACTTT. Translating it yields CASSVGGRSNSPLHF. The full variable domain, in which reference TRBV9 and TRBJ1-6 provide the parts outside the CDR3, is DSGVTQTPKHLITATGQRVTLRCSPRSGDLSVYWYQQSLDQGLQFLIQYYNGEERAKGNILERFSAQQFPDLHSELNLSSLELGDSALYFCASSVGGRSNSPLHFGNGTRLTVT.

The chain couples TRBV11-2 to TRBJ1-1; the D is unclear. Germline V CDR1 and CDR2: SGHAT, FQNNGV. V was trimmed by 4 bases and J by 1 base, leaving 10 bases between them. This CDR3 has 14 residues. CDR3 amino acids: CASSSDSWNTEAFF. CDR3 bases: TGTGCCAGCAGCTCCGACTCCTGGAACACTGAAGCTTTCTTT.

The CDR3 nucleotides read TGTGCCAGCAGCTTGGGGGTTTTCGGGACAGATACGCAGTATTTT. It codes for CASSLGVFGTDTQYF. The J gene is TRBJ2-3, the V gene TRBV5-6; D is uncertain. V was trimmed by 0 bases and J by 3 bases, leaving 11 bases between them. This CDR3 spans 15 amino acids. Germline lookup yields CDR1 SGHDT and CDR2 YYEEEE.

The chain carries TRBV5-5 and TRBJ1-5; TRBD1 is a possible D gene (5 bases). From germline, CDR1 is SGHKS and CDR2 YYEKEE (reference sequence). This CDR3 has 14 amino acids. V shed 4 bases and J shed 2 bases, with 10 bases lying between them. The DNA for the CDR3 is TGTGCCAGCAGCGCCGTCAGGGGCAATCAGCCCCAGCATTTT. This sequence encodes CASSAVRGNQPQHF.

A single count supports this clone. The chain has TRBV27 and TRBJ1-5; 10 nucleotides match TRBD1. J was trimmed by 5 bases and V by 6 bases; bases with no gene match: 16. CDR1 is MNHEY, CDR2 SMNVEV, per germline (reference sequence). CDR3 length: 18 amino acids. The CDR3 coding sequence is TGTGCCAGCAGCGACCATCTTGGGACAGGGGCATTCCATCAGCCCCAGCATTTT. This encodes CASSDHLGTGAFHQPQHF.

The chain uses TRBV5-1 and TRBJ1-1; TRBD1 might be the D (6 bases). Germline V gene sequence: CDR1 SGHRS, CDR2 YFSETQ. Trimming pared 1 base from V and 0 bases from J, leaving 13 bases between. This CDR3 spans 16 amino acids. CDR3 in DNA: TGCGCCAGCAGCTTGTGGGAAGGGGACATGAACACTGAAGCTTTCTTT. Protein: CASSLWEGDMNTEAFF.

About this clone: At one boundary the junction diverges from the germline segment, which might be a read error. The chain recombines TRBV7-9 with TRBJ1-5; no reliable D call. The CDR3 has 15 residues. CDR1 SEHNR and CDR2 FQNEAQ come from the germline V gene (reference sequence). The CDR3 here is CSSSHNGKGNQPQHF. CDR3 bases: TGTTCCAGCAGCCACAACGGGAAGGGTAATCAGCCCCAGCATTTT.

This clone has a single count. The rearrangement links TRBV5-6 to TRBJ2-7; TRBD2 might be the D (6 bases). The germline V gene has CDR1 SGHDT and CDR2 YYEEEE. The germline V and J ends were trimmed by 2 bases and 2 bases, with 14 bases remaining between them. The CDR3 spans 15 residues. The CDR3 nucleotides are TGTGCCAGCAGCTTTTCCGGGACTCGGGCCTACGAGCAGTACTTC. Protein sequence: CASSFSGTRAYEQYF.

The CDR3: CASSDTARTQYF. CDR3 nucleotide sequence: TGTGCCAGCAGCGACACTGCGCGGACCCAGTACTTC. The V gene is TRBV7-6, the J gene TRBJ2-5, with D unclear. The CDR3 has 12 amino acids. Germline values: CDR1 SGHVS, CDR2 FNYEAQ. Trimming took 5 bases from V and 7 from J, leaving 11 bases between them.

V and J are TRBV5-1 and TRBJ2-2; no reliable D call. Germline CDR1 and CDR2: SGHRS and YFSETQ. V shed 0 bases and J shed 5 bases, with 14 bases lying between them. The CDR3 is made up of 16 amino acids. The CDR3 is CASSLATIPVTGELFF. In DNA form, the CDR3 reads TGCGCCAGCAGCTTGGCTACCATCCCGGTTACCGGGGAGCTGTTTTTT.

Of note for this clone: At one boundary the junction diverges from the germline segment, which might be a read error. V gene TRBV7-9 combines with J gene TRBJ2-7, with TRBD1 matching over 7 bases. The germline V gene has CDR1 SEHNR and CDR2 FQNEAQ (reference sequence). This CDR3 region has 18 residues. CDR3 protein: CSSSSDRPPPGGSYEQYF. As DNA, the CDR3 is TGTTCCAGCAGCTCGGACAGGCCACCCCCTGGGGGCTCCTACGAGCAGTACTTC.

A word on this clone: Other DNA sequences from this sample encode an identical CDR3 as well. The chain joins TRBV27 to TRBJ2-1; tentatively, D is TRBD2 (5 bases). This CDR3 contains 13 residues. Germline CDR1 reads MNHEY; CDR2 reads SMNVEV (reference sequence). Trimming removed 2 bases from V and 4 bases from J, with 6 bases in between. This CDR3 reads CASSLAGYNEQFF. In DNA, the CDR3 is TGTGCCAGCAGTTTAGCGGGTTACAATGAGCAGTTCTTC.

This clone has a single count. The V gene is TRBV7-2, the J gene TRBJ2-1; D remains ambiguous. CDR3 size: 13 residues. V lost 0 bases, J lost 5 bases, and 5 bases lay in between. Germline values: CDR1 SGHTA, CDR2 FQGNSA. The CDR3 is CASSLAGHNEQFF. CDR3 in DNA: TGTGCCAGCAGCTTAGCGGGCCACAATGAGCAGTTCTTC.

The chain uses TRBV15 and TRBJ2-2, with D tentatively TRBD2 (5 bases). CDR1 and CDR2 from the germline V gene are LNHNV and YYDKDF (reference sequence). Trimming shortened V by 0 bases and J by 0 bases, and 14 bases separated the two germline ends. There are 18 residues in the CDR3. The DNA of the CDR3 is TGTGCCACCAGCAGAGATTTAAAACTAGTATCGAACACCGGGGAGCTGTTTTTT. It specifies CATSRDLKLVSNTGELFF.

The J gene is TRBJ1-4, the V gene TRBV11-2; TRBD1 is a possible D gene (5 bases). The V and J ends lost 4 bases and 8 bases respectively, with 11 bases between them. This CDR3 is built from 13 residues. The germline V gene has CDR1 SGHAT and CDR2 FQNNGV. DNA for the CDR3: TGTGCCAGCAGCTGGGGGGGACGCGAAAAACTGTTTTTT. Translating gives CASSWGGREKLFF.